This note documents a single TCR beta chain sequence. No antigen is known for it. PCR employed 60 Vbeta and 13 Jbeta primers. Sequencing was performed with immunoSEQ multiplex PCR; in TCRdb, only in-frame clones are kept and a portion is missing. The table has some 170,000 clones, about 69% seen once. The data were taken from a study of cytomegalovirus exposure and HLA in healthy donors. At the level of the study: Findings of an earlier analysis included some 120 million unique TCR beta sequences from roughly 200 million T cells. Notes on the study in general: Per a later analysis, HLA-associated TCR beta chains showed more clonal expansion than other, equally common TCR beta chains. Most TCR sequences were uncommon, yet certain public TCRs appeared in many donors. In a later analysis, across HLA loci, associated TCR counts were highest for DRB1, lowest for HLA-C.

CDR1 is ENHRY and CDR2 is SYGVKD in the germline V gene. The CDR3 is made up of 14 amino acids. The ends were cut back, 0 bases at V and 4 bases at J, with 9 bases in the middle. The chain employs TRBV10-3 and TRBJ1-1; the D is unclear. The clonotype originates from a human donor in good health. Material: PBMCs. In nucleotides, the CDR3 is TGTGCCATCAGTGAGTCGCGGGGTCGCACTGAAGCTTTCTTT. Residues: CAISESRGRTEAFF.